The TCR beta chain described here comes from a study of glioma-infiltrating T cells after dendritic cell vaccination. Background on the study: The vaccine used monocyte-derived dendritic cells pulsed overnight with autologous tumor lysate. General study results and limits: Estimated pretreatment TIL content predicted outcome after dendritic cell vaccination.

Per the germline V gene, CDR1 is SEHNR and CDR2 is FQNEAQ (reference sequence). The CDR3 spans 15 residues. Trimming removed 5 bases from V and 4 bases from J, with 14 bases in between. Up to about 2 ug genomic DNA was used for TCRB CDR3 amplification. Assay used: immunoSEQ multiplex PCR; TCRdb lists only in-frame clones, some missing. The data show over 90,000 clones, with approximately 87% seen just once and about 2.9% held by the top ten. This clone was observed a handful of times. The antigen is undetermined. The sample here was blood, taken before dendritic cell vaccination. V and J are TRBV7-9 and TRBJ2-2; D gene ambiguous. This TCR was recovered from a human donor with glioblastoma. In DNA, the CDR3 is TGTGCCAGCAGCCTTCTTCAGGCCGCCACCGGGGAGCTGTTTTTT. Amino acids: CASSLLQAATGELFF.